A single sample is the source of the 16 T cell receptor beta chains below, sequenced in a study of a mutant IDH1 vaccine in newly diagnosed glioma. The protocol was immunoSEQ multiplex PCR, while the TCRdb copy is restricted to in-frame clones and leaves out a portion. Found here are around 30,000 clones, approximately 78% of them singletons; the top ten hold around 7%. Documented time point: week 35, safety follow-up. The study gave 300 ug of mutant IDH1 20-mer peptide per vaccine dose, with topical imiquimod. What these receptors recognize is not known. The specimen comprised PBMCs, sampled from a glioma patient whose treatment included an IDH1 peptide vaccine. These receptors all come from a woman aged 18-29 years with glioma.

This clone occurred a few times. A read error may account for a junction end that differs from germline. The chain employs TRBV7-7 and TRBJ2-3; D uncertain. This CDR3 spans 13 amino acids. Germline loops: CDR1 SSHAT, CDR2 FNYEAQ (reference sequence). CDR3: CASSPSIADTQYF. For the CDR3, the DNA is TGTGCTAGCAGCCCCTCGATCGCAGATACGCAGTATTTT.

The chain recombines TRBV5-6 with TRBJ1-5; unclear D gene. In germline, CDR1 is SGHDT, CDR2 YYEEEE. The germline V and J ends were trimmed by 0 bases and 3 bases, with 7 bases remaining between them. The CDR3 loop spans 14 amino acids. The CDR3 sequence is CASSLGVINQPQHF. The CDR3 nucleotides are TGTGCCAGCAGCTTGGGGGTTATCAATCAGCCCCAGCATTTT.

The table lists this clone with a few counts. The gene calls are TRBV7-2 and TRBJ1-1, with unresolved D. Germline assignment: CDR1 SGHTA and CDR2 FQGNSA. Between the trimmed V and J ends, which lost 5 bases and 1 base, there was a span of 11 bases. The CDR3 extends over 14 amino acids. CDR3 coding DNA: TGTGCCAGCAGCCCTGGTGTTCAGAACACTGAAGCTTTCTTT. Protein: CASSPGVQNTEAFF.

V gene TRBV5-4 combines with J gene TRBJ2-5; D may be TRBD2 (5 bases). Germline V CDR1 and CDR2: SGHNT, YYREEE (reference sequence). The CDR3 totals 13 residues. Trimming removed 5 bases from V and 4 bases from J, with 12 bases in between. The CDR3 protein is CASSSDSGETQYF. CDR3 nucleotide sequence: TGTGCCAGCAGTTCGGACTCGGGAGAGACCCAGTACTTC.

The rearrangement uses TRBV7-2 and TRBJ2-7, with D possibly matching TRBD2 (5 bases). Germline V gene data show CDR1 as SGHTA and CDR2 as FQGNSA. The CDR3 sequence is 17 residues long. Trimming cost V 3 bases and J 2 bases, with 20 bases left between them. The CDR3 DNA follows: TGTGCCAGCAGCTTGACTACTGGCAACTCGAGAACCTACGAGCAGTACTTC. It specifies CASSLTTGNSRTYEQYF.

The genes are TRBV19 and TRBJ1-1; weak D call: TRBD1 (5 bases). Deletions cut 1 base from V and 13 bases from J, with 16 bases between. From germline, CDR1 is LNHDA and CDR2 SQIVND (reference sequence). CDR3 length: 13 amino acids. The CDR3 here is CASSIGAGQLNFF. The CDR3 DNA is TGTGCCAGTAGTATAGGGGCAGGACAATTGAATTTCTTT.

The V and J genes are TRBV5-4 and TRBJ1-6, with D possibly matching TRBD1 (5 bases). Germline V lookup: CDR1 SGHNT, CDR2 YYREEE (reference sequence). This CDR3 contains 15 residues. The germline V and J ends were trimmed by 5 bases and 9 bases, with 18 bases remaining between them. CDR3 loop: CASRDALIGGSPLHF. Here the CDR3 DNA reads TGTGCCAGCAGAGACGCCCTGATTGGGGGTTCACCCCTCCACTTT.

This clone has just a few counts. The CDR3 sequence: CASSDGLVAPLHF. For the CDR3, the DNA is TGTGCCAGCAGTGACGGCCTGGTGGCACCCCTCCACTTT. V usage is TRBV2 and J usage is TRBJ1-6; D is uncertain. The germline V and J ends were trimmed by 3 bases and 11 bases, with 11 bases remaining between them. The germline CDR1 and CDR2 sequences are SNHLY and FYNNEI. The CDR3 runs to 13 residues.

This clone was recorded a few times. The chain uses TRBV11-3 and TRBJ2-2; 9 bases fit TRBD1. This CDR3 has 18 amino acids. Germline V gene data show CDR1 as SGHNT and CDR2 as YENEEA. Unmatched junction bases numbered 14, after V lost 5 bases and J lost 4 bases. The CDR3 protein is CASSLPTGTGTITGELFF. The CDR3 DNA follows: TGTGCCAGCAGCCTCCCAACCGGGACAGGGACAATCACCGGGGAGCTGTTTTTT.

V usage is TRBV18 and J usage is TRBJ1-2; 10 bases are a match to TRBD1. V was pared by 4 bases and J by 1 base, with 9 bases of the junction left unmatched. CDR1 and CDR2 from the germline V gene are KGHSH and LQKENI. The CDR3 runs 17 residues. DNA for the CDR3: TGTGCCAGCTCACTGGACAGGGGGACTTTGGATAACTATGGCTACACCTTC. This translates into CASSLDRGTLDNYGYTF.

The V and J genes are TRBV27 and TRBJ1-1; possibly TRBD1 for D (5 bases). The CDR3 spans 13 residues. The V gene's germline CDR1 is MNHEY and CDR2 SMNVEV (reference sequence). Trimming pared 4 bases from V and 4 bases from J, leaving 10 bases between. In DNA, the CDR3 is TGTGCCAGCAGTTCGGCGGGGGGCACTGAAGCTTTCTTT. Its translation is CASSSAGGTEAFF.

The V gene is TRBV28, the J gene TRBJ2-5; perhaps TRBD2 as D (6 bases). The CDR3 totals 15 residues. V dropped 6 bases and J dropped 2 bases, with 16 bases sitting between them. The germline gives CDR1 MDHEN, CDR2 SYDVKM. DNA for the CDR3: TGTGCCAGCAGCCCCTCTTGGGGGGTTCAAGAGACCCAGTACTTC. Its translation is CASSPSWGVQETQYF.

V and J are TRBV5-1 and TRBJ2-5; 7 positions agree with TRBD1. The CDR3 has 16 residues. In germline, CDR1 is SGHRS, CDR2 YFSETQ. V lost 4 bases, J lost 3 bases, and 12 bases stayed unmatched. The CDR3 DNA follows: TGCGCCAGCAGCCAAGTGGGTGATGACAGGGAAGAGACCCAGTACTTC. This sequence encodes CASSQVGDDREETQYF.

This clone was observed a few times. The chain has TRBV2 and TRBJ2-7; D is possibly TRBD1 (5 bases). V shed 11 bases and J shed 0 bases, with 14 bases lying between them. The CDR3 sequence is 13 residues long. Germline V lookup: CDR1 SNHLY, CDR2 FYNNEI. CDR3 DNA sequence: TGTGCCTTCACTCAGACAGACTCCTACGAGCAGTACTTC. It is translated as CAFTQTDSYEQYF.

This rearrangement joins TRBV20-1 to TRBJ2-1; perhaps TRBD2 as D (5 bases). Germline V gene data show CDR1 as DFQATT and CDR2 as SNEGSKA (reference sequence). Trimming took 5 bases from V and 8 from J, leaving 10 bases between them. There are 11 residues in the CDR3. The DNA for the CDR3 is TGCAGTGCTGAGATCGGGGATGAGCAGTTCTTC. It encodes CSAEIGDEQFF.

The rearrangement links TRBV5-1 to TRBJ1-1; D is possibly TRBD1 (5 bases). Germline-derived CDR1 and CDR2 are SGHRS and YFSETQ. Trimming left V 4 bases short and J 1 base short, with 17 bases between. The CDR3 length is 16 residues. The CDR3 DNA follows: TGCGCCAGCAGCGGGGGGACCGGGACGGCGAACACTGAAGCTTTCTTT. This gives the protein CASSGGTGTANTEAFF. Variable domain in full (rest from reference TRBV5-1 and TRBJ1-1): KAGVTQTPRYLIKTRGQQVTLSCSPISGHRSVSWYQQTPGQGLQFLFEYFSETQRNKGNFPGRFSGRQFSNSRSEMNVSTLELGDSALYLCASSGGTGTANTEAFFGQGTRLTVV.